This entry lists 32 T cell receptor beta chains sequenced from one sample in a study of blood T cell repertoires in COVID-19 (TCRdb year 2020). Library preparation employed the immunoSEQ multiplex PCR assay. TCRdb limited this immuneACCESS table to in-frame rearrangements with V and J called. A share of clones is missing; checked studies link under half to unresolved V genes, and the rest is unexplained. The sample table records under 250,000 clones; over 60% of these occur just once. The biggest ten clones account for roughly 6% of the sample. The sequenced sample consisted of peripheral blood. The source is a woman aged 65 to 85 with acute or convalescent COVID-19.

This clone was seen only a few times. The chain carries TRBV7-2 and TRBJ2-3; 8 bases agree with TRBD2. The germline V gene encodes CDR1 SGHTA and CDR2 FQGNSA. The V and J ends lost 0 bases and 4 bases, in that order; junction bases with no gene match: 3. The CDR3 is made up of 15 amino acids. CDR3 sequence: CASSLAGLASDTQYF. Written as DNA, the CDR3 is TGTGCCAGCAGCTTAGCAGGACTAGCTTCAGATACGCAGTATTTT.

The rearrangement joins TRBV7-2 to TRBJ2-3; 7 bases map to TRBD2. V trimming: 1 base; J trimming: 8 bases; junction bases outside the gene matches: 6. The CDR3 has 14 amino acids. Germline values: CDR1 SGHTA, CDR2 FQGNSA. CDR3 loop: CASSLDWEGRTQYF. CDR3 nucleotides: TGTGCCAGCAGCTTAGATTGGGAGGGGCGTACGCAGTATTTT.

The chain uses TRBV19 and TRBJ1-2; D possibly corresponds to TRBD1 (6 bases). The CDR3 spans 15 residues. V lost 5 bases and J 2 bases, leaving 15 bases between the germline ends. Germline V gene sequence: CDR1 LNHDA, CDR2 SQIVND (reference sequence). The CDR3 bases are TGTGCCAGTAGTCTGGGCGGGGGCCCGAACTATGGCTACACCTTC. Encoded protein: CASSLGGGPNYGYTF.

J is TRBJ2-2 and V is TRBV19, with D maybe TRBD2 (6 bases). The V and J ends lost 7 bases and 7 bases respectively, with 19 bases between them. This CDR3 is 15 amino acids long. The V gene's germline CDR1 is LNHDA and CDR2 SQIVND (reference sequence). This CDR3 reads CASIPVGTPSGELFF. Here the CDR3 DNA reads TGTGCCAGTATTCCGGTCGGGACTCCCAGCGGGGAGCTGTTTTTT.

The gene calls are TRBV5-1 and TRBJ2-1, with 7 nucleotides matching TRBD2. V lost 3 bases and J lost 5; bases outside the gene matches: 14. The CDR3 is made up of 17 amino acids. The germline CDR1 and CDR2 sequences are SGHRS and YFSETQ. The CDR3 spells CASSSNLLGGSHNEQFF. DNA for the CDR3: TGCGCCAGCAGCTCCAACCTACTGGGCGGGAGCCACAATGAGCAGTTCTTC.

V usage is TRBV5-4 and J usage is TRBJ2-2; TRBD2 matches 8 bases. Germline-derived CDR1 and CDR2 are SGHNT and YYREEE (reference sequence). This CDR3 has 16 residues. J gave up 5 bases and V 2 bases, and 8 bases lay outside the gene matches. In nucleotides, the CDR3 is TGTGCCAGCAGCTTTAGGACTAGCAGAAATACCGGGGAGCTGTTTTTT. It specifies CASSFRTSRNTGELFF.

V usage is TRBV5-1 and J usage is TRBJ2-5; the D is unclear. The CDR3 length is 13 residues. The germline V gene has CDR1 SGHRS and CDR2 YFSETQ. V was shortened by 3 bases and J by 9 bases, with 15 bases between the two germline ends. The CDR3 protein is CASSSEIQAPQYF. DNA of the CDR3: TGCGCCAGCAGCTCTGAGATTCAGGCTCCCCAGTACTTC.

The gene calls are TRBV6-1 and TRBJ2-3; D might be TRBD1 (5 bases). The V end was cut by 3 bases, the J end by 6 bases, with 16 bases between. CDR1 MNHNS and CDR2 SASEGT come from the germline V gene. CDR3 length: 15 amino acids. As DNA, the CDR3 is TGTGCCAGCAGTGATGGGTTCGCAGGGAAGGATACGCAGTATTTT. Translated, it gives CASSDGFAGKDTQYF.

CDR3 loop: CASSSSSGRMYNEQFF. The CDR3, as DNA: TGTGCCAGTAGTAGTTCTAGCGGGAGAATGTACAATGAGCAGTTCTTC. The chain carries TRBV19 and TRBJ2-1; 10 bases agree with TRBD2. Looked up from germline, CDR1 is LNHDA and CDR2 is SQIVND (reference sequence). Unmatched junction bases numbered 7, after V lost 4 bases and J lost 4 bases. The CDR3 sequence is 16 residues long.

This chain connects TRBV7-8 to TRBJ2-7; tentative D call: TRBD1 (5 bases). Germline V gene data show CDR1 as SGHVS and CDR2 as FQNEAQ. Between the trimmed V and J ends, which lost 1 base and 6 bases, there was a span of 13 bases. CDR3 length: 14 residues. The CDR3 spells CASSLGMNQGEQYF. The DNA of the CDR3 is TGTGCCAGCAGCTTAGGAATGAACCAGGGCGAGCAGTACTTC. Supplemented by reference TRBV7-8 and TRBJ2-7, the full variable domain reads GAGVSQSPRYKVAKRGQDVALRCDPISGHVSLFWYQQALGQGPEFLTYFQNEAQLDKSGLPSDRFFAERPEGSVSTLKIQRTQQEDSAVYLCASSLGMNQGEQYFGPGTRLTVT.

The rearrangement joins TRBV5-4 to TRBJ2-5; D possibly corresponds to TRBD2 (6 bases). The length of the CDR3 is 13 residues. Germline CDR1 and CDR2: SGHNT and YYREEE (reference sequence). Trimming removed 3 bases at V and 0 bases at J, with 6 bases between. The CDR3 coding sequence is TGTGCCAGCAGCTGGGACTACCAAGAGACCCAGTACTTC. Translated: CASSWDYQETQYF.

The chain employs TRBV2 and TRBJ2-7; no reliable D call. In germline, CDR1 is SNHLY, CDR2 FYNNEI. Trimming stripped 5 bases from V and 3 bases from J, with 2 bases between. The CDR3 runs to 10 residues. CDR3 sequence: CASSRYEQYF. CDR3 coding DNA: TGTGCCAGCAGTCGCTACGAGCAGTACTTC.

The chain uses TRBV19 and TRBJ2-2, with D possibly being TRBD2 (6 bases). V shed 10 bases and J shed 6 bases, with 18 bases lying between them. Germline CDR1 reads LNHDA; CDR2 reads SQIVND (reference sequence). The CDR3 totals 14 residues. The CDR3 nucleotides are TGTGCCACCCAGACTAGGGGTAACGCCGGGGAGCTGTTTTTT. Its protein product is CATQTRGNAGELFF.

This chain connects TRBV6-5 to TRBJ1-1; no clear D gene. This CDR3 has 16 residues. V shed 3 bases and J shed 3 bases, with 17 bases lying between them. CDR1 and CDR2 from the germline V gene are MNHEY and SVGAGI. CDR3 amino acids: CASSYGRTDGDTEAFF. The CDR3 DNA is TGTGCCAGCAGTTATGGACGGACTGATGGGGACACTGAAGCTTTCTTT.

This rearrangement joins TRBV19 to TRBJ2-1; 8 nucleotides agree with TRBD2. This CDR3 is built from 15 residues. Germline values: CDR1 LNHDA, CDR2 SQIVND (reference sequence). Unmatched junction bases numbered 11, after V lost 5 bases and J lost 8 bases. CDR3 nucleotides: TGTGCCAGTAGTCAACTAGCGGAGATGGGTGATGAGCAGTTCTTC. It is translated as CASSQLAEMGDEQFF.

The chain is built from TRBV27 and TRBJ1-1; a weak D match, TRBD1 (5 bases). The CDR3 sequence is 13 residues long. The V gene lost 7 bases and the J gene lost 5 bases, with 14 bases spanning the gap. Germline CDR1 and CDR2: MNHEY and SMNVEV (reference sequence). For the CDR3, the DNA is TGTGCCAGCACGCGGGGCGGTCTAACTGAAGCTTTCTTT. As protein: CASTRGGLTEAFF.

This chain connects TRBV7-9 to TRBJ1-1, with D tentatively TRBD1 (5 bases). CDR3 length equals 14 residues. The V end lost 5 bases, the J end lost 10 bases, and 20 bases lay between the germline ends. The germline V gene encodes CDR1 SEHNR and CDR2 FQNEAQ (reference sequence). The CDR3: CASSRTKGFFGAFF. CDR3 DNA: TGTGCCAGCAGCCGGACAAAAGGGTTTTTTGGAGCTTTCTTT. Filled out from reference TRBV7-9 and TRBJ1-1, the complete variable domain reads DTGVSQNPRHKITKRGQNVTFRCDPISEHNRLYWYRQTLGQGPEFLTYFQNEAQLEKSRLLSDRFSAERPKGSFSTLEIQRTEQGDSAMYLCASSRTKGFFGAFFGQGTRLTVV.

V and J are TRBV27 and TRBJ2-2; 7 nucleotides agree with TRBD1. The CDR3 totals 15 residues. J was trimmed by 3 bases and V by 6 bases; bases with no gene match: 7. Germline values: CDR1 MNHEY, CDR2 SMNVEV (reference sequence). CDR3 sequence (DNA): TGTGCCAGCAGCTCCGGGACAGATGACACCGGGGAGCTGTTTTTT. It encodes CASSSGTDDTGELFF.

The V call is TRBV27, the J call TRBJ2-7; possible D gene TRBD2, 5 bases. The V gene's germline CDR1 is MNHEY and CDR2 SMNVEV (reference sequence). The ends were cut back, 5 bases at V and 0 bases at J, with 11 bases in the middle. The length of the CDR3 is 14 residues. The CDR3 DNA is TGTGCCAGCAGTGGGTCTAGCCTCTCCTACGAGCAGTACTTC. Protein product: CASSGSSLSYEQYF.

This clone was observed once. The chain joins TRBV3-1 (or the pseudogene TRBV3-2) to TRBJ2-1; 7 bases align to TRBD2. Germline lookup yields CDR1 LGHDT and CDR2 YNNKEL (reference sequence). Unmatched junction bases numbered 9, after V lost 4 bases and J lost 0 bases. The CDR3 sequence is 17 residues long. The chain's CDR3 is CASSPGLVFSSYNEQFF. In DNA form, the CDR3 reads TGTGCCAGCAGCCCAGGACTAGTTTTCAGCTCCTACAATGAGCAGTTCTTC.

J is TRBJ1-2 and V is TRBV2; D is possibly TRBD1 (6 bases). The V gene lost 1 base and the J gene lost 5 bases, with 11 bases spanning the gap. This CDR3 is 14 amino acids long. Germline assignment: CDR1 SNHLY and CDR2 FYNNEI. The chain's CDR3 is CASSEGGQLYGYTF. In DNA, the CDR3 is TGTGCCAGCAGTGAAGGAGGACAGTTATATGGCTACACCTTC.

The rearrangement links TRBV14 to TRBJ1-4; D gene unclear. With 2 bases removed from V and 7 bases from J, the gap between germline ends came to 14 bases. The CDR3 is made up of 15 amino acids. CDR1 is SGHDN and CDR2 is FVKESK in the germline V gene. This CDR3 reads CASSQFRLEGEKLFF. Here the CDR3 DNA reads TGTGCCAGCAGCCAATTCCGCCTTGAGGGTGAAAAACTGTTTTTT. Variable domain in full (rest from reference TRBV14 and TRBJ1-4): EAGVTQFPSHSVIEKGQTVTLRCDPISGHDNLYWYRRVMGKEIKFLLHFVKESKQDESGMPNNRFLAERTGGTYSTLKVQPAELEDSGVYFCASSQFRLEGEKLFFGSGTQLSVL.

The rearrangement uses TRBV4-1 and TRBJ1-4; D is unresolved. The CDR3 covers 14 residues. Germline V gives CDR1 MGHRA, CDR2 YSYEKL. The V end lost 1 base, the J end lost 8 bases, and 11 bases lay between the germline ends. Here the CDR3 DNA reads TGCGCCAGCAGCCAAGCGGGAGTTGGGGAAAAACTGTTTTTT. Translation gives CASSQAGVGEKLFF.

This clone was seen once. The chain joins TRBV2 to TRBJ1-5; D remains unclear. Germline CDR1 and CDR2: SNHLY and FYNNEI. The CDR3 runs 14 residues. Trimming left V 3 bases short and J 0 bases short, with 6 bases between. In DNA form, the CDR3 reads TGTGCCAGCAGTGAGAGACATAGCAATCAGCCCCAGCATTTT. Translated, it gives CASSERHSNQPQHF.

The CDR3 is CASSDRVYSYEQYF. The CDR3 nucleotides read TGTGCCAGCTCGGACAGGGTTTATTCCTACGAGCAGTACTTC. The chain is built from TRBV2 and TRBJ2-7; 8 bases agree with TRBD1. CDR1 is SNHLY, CDR2 FYNNEI, per germline. V lost 8 bases and J lost 1; bases outside the gene matches: 7. This CDR3 contains 14 residues.

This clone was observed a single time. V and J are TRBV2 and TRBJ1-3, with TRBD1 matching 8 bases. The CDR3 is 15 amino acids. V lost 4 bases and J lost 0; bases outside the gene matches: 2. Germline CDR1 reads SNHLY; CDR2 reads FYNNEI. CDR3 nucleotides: TGTGCCAGCAGTGTGGGACAGGACTCTGGAAACACCATATATTTT. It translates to CASSVGQDSGNTIYF.

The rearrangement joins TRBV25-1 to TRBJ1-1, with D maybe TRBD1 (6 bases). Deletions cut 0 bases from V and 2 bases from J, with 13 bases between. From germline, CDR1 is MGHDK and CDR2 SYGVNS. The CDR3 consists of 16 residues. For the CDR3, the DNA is TGTGCCAGCAGTGAATATCGGGGGGCCTTCAACACTGAAGCTTTCTTT. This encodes CASSEYRGAFNTEAFF.

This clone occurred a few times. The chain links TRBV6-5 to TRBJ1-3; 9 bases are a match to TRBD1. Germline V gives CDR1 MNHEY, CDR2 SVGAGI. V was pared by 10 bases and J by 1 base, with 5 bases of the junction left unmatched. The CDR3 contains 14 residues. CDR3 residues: CATTGTGSGNTIYF. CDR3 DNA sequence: TGTGCCACCACCGGGACAGGGTCTGGAAACACCATATATTTT.

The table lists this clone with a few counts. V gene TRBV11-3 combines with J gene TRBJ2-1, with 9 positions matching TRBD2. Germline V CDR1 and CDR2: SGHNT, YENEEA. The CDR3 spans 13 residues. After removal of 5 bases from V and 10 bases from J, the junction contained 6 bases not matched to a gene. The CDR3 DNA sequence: TGTGCCAGCAGCCTACTGACTAGCGGAGAGCAGTTCTTC. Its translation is CASSLLTSGEQFF.

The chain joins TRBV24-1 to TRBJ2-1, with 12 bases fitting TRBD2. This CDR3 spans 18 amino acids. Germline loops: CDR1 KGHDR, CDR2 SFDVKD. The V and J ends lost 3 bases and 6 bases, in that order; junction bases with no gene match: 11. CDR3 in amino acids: CATSDALAGGAAGNEQFF. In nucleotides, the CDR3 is TGTGCCACCAGTGATGCTCTAGCGGGAGGGGCGGCTGGCAATGAGCAGTTCTTC.

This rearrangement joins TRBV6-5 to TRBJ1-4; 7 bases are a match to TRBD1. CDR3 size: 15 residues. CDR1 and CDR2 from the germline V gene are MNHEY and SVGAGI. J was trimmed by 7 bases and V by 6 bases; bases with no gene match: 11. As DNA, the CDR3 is TGTGCCAGCAGACCCCCGGGACAGAAAAGTGAAAAACTGTTTTTT. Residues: CASRPPGQKSEKLFF.

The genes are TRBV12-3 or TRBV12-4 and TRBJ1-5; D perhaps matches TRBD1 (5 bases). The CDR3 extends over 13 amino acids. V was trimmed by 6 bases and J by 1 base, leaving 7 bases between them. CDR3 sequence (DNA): TGTGCCAGCAGCCGACAGAGCAATCAGCCCCAGCATTTT. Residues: CASSRQSNQPQHF.